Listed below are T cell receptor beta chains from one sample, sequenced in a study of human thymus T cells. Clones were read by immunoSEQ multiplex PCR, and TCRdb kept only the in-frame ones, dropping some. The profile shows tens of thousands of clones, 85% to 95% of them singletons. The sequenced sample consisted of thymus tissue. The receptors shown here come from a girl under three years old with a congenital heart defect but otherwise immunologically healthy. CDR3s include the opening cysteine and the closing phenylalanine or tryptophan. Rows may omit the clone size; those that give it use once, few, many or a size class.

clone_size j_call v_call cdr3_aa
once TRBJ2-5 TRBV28 CASSPEPREAPQETQYF
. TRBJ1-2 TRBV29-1 CSVPRDRGQKGYGYTF
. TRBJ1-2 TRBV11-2 CASSPPGQPGYTF
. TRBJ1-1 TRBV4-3 CASSQGGGLNTEAFF
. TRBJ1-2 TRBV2 CASSREGTDYGYTF
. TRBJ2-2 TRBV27 CASSPPLRGNTGELFF
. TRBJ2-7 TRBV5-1 CASSSPGGLVEQYF
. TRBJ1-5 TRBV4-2 CASSQGTGDQPQHF
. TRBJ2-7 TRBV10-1 CASSESGEGTGPRYEQYF
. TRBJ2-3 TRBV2 CASSEGVSGLAGGGLPDTQYF
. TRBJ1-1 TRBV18 CASSPPRTFGRTTEAFF
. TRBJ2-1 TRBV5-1 CASSFSLGEGPGENEQFF
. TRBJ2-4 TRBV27 CASSSEREFSINIQYF
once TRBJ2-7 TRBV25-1 CASSVGWVEQYF
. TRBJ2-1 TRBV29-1 CSSNPGQGHNEQFF
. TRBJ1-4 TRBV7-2 CASSLGGAGSNEKLFF
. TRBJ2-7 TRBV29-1 CSDRDTSYEQYF
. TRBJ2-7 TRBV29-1 CSVEASTTGGIFEGLEQYF
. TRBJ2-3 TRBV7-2 CASDNRGTSGRAGGNTQYF
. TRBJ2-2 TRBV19 CASSTPGLAGGPTGELFF
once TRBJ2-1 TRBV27 CASSRTPKAPGTLGGQFF
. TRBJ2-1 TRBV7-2 CASRLRDKDYNEQFF
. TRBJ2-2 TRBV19 CASSIWGPGGREAGELFF
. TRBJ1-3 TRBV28 CASSLPPTGRWGNTIYF
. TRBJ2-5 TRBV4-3 CASSQDIETQETQYF
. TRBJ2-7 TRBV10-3 CAIRKQLGGEQYF
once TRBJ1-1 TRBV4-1 CASSQERSPWRSPEAFF
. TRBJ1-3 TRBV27 CASSSGGLEGSGNTIYF